The sequence of this T cell receptor (beta chain) was determined in a study of identical twins listed by TCRdb under 2016. Regarding the study in general: To test whether fetal clonotypes persist, this study deep-sequenced TCR alpha and beta repertoires from monozygotic twins, from unrelated adults of various ages, and from cord blood. Replicate twin experiments were performed at different times using different library preparation protocols to rule out contamination.

Study-level results and caveats: Recombination models systematically underestimated out-of-frame TCR alpha sharing in monozygotic twins but agreed with sharing between unrelated individuals. Compared with coincidental sharing between unrelated individuals, out-of-frame TCR alpha sequences shared between twins showed an excess of sequences with low generation probability. Because the same donors could not be followed over many years, conclusions were based on cross-sectional statistical analysis. In beta out-of-frame sequences, excess twin sharing was weaker, because having fewer shared sequences lowered the signal-to-noise ratio. Fewer insertions were carried by abundant cord blood beta clonotypes, a similar but weaker trend appeared in young adult naive repertoires, and no such trend appeared in memory repertoires. Invariant T cells such as MAIT and iNKT could partly confound zero-insertion analyses, though diverse VJ usage argued against this for most clonotypes.

Libraries were constructed by 5' RACE. The sequencer listed for this sample is Illumina HiSeq 2000. A universal primer binding site was introduced by template switching, and a unique molecular identifier was present in the final cDNA, enabling accurate counting of TCR cDNA molecules. Specific primers in the conserved constant-segment region were used to synthesize first-strand cDNA for TCR alpha and beta chains. Each cDNA library was double barcoded, with a SMART-Mk sample barcode plus Illumina barcodes, to control for contamination. TruSeq adapter sequences along with Illumina sample barcodes were introduced in two successive PCR steps. The TCR alpha and beta cDNA libraries were sequenced on the Illumina HiSeq platform using custom primers. The original methods were these. Unique molecular identifiers were extracted from raw reads with MiGEC, and CDR3 positions were determined with MiXCR. For each individual, recombination models were inferred using an EM algorithm with the repgenHMM and IGoR tools. Shared clonotypes were analyzed with the tcR package in R, and sharing was normalized by the product of cloneset sizes. To study raw recombination free of thymic and clonal selection effects, out-of-frame nonproductive sequences were analyzed. The public sequencing data were trimmed at Q25 with fastp and processed into clonotypes with MiXCR by TCRdb, which kept only in-frame beta chains. Rows with one shared CDR3 protein collapse into an entry with the most common genes and DNA. TCRdb, rather than the study authors, made the V and J calls. For this sample the table gives some 690,000 distinct CDR3 sequences, of which roughly 20% were detected only once. The biggest ten clones account for roughly 4% of the sample.

The junction shows trimming of 3 bases on V and 2 bases on J, plus 14 bases between the germline ends. CDR3 length: 16 amino acids, cysteine to phenylalanine. The read is trimmed to its CDR3 DNA, 48 bases read in frame from base 1. For this clonotype: Its antigen remains unidentified. Base qualities are missing; no much larger clone stands one base away.

Every donor was a healthy Caucasian. Three pairs of female monozygotic twins, all aged about 18 to 30 years, were included in the twin cohort. Peripheral blood mononuclear cells were the source from which RNA for the TCR libraries was isolated. These data also formed part of another study, on T cells expressing NK-cell markers. The second study, in turn, reports: About 8 donors provided sorted CD3+CD56+NKG2C+, CD3+CD56+NKG2C- and CD3+CD56-NKG2C+ T-cell subsets, whose TCR beta-chain repertoires were profiled. Of the eight sequenced donors, seven were found to be HCMV-seropositive and one was found to be HCMV-seronegative. In several experiments an anti-gammadeltaTCR antibody was added to restrict sorting to alphabetaTCR-expressing T cells. For over five donors, the dominant CD3+CD56+NKG2C+ clonotypes were among the top 10 CD8+ clonotypes and accounted for roughly 1.0-7.5% of CD8+ T cells. Those dominant clonotypes were again the most abundant among CD3+CD56-NKG2C+ cells in a handful of donors, at about 25-65%. It remained unclear whether the expanded NKG2C-expressing T cell clones were specific for HCMV antigens. All eight donors whose samples were sequenced were randomly selected healthy volunteers, three of them men and five women. HCMV-specific IgG was detected in serum with a commercial ELISA kit to determine HCMV serostatus. For six donors, unsorted PBMC were also used to sequence bulk peripheral blood T-cell repertoires. MIGEC was used to demultiplex reads and group the reads by UMI, and MiTCR was used to assemble and quantify clonotypes. To remove erroneous sequences, TCR cDNA sequences were retained only when supported by two or more reads. Downstream repertoire analysis used the tcR package, and clonotypes were matched across fractions by CDR3 nucleotide sequence plus V segment. Antigen specificity was annotated against VDJdb with VDJmatch, allowing one amino acid substitution in CDR3.

Rearrangement joined TRBV12-3 or TRBV12-4 to TRBJ2-1, with no confidently assigned D gene. The source of this sequence is a woman aged 18-29 years in good health. The sample comprised PBMCs. The CDR3 loop reads CASSFWAGGAYNEQFF. Read as DNA, the sequence is TGTGCCAGCAGTTTTTGGGCCGGTGGTGCCTACAATGAGCAGTTCTTC.